This entry lists 16 T cell receptor beta chains sequenced from one sample in a study of T cells in localized non-small cell lung cancer. The table came from immunoSEQ multiplex PCR; TCRdb's copy has only in-frame clones and leaves some out. Of more than 100,000 clones in the sample, roughly nine tenths were seen once. Material: peripheral blood, obtained before any cancer treatment. All receptors derive from an older female donor with stage I lung adenocarcinoma.

The rearrangement uses TRBV6-4 and TRBJ2-3; TRBD1 agrees at 8 bases. The CDR3 loop spans 15 amino acids. The ends lost 5 bases at V and 4 bases at J; junction bases unmatched: 8. CDR1 MRHNA and CDR2 SNTAGT come from the germline V gene. Here the CDR3 reads CASSSRGRWADTQYF. In DNA, the CDR3 is TGTGCCAGCAGTTCCAGGGGGCGGTGGGCAGATACGCAGTATTTT.

The CDR3 here is CASSPEYSYEQYF. As DNA, the CDR3 is TGTGCCAGCAGCCCGGAATACTCCTACGAGCAGTACTTC. The V and J genes are TRBV5-4 and TRBJ2-7; D remains unclear. V lost 4 bases, J lost 0 bases, and 8 bases lay in between. From germline, CDR1 is SGHNT and CDR2 YYREEE (reference sequence). CDR3 length equals 13 residues.

This clone was detected only once. V usage is TRBV28 and J usage is TRBJ2-1; 13 bases are shared with TRBD2. The J segment lost 12 bases and the V segment lost 5 bases, leaving 13 bases of the junction unmatched. Germline V gives CDR1 MDHEN, CDR2 SYDVKM. CDR3 size: 16 residues. CDR3 amino acids: CASSPGTSGNVWRQFF. The CDR3 nucleotides are TGTGCCAGCAGTCCAGGGACTAGCGGGAATGTCTGGAGGCAGTTCTTC. The entire variable domain, with the rest obtained from reference TRBV28 and TRBJ2-1, is as follows: DVKVTQSSRYLVKRTGEKVFLECVQDMDHENMFWYRQDPGLGLRLIYFSYDVKMKEKGDIPEGYSVSREKKERFSLILESASTNQTSMYLCASSPGTSGNVWRQFFGPGTRLTVL.

This clone appeared a single time. The V and J genes are TRBV28 and TRBJ2-1, with 8 bases identical to TRBD2. CDR1 MDHEN and CDR2 SYDVKM come from the germline V gene. The CDR3 contains 12 residues. The J segment lost 15 bases and the V segment lost 2 bases, leaving 6 bases of the junction unmatched. The DNA of the CDR3 is TGTGCCAGCAGTTTACCGGGACTAGTGGCGTTCTTC. Its protein product is CASSLPGLVAFF.

This clone turned up a few times. At one end the junction does not follow the germline gene, possibly because of a read error. The chain employs TRBV14 and TRBJ1-2; D might be TRBD1 (6 bases). CDR3 length: 14 amino acids. CDR1 is SGHDN and CDR2 is FVKESK in the germline V gene. The CDR3 region is CASSQAAGASGYTF. The DNA for the CDR3 is TGTGCCAGCAGTCAAGCGGCGGGGGCAAGTGGCTACACCTTC.

This clone was recorded once. This chain joins TRBV2 and TRBJ2-5, with 8 bases aligning to TRBD1. The CDR3 has 13 residues. Germline CDR1 reads SNHLY; CDR2 reads FYNNEI. With V trimmed by 5 bases and J by 2 bases, 1 base remained unmatched. CDR3 sequence: CASSWDRQETQYF. The CDR3 DNA sequence: TGTGCCAGCAGTTGGGACAGGCAAGAGACCCAGTACTTC.

J is TRBJ2-5 and V is TRBV15; D not resolved. The V gene lost 3 bases and the J gene lost 7 bases, with 12 bases spanning the gap. Germline loops: CDR1 LNHNV, CDR2 YYDKDF (reference sequence). This CDR3 contains 13 residues. The DNA for the CDR3 is TGTGCCACCAGCAGCGAATCACGAGGGACCCAGTACTTC. It is translated as CATSSESRGTQYF.

V usage is TRBV5-1 and J usage is TRBJ2-5; 7 bases are a match to TRBD2. CDR3 size: 17 residues. Germline loops: CDR1 SGHRS, CDR2 YFSETQ. V trimming: 0 bases; J trimming: 1 base; junction bases outside the gene matches: 9. The CDR3 region is CASSLGPVAGVQETQYF. CDR3 nucleotide sequence: TGCGCCAGCAGCTTGGGCCCAGTGGCGGGGGTCCAAGAGACCCAGTACTTC.

V gene TRBV7-3 combines with J gene TRBJ2-7, with 9 bases fitting TRBD1. J lost 2 bases, V lost 5 bases, and 7 bases had no gene match. This CDR3 has 15 amino acids. The germline CDR1 and CDR2 sequences are SGHTA and FQGTGA. CDR3 DNA sequence: TGTGCCAGCAGCCCGGGACAGGGTAAAACCTACGAGCAGTACTTC. This codes for CASSPGQGKTYEQYF.

This chain links TRBV11-2 with TRBJ2-7, with D possibly TRBD2 on 5 matching bases. Germline V CDR1 and CDR2: SGHAT, FQNNGV. V lost 5 bases, J lost 4 bases, and 6 bases lay in between. The CDR3 totals 11 residues. CDR3 coding DNA: TGTGCCAGCAGCCGACTATACGAGCAGTACTTC. Protein product: CASSRLYEQYF.

The CDR3 nucleotides read TGCGCCAGCAGCTCACAGGGTTTAGGTAATGAAAAACTGTTTTTT. It specifies CASSSQGLGNEKLFF. V usage is TRBV5-1 and J usage is TRBJ1-4; a possible D gene is TRBD1 (6 bases). The CDR3 runs 15 residues. V lost 3 bases and J lost 4, with 13 bases in between. The germline V gene encodes CDR1 SGHRS and CDR2 YFSETQ.

DNA of the CDR3: TGTGCCAGCAGTTTGGGCACAGATACGCAGTATTTT. This encodes CASSLGTDTQYF. The rearrangement joins TRBV28 to TRBJ2-3, with D uncertain. Germline values: CDR1 MDHEN, CDR2 SYDVKM. The germline V and J ends were trimmed by 3 bases and 1 base, with 2 bases remaining between them. The CDR3 sequence is 12 residues long.

The chain recombines TRBV5-4 with TRBJ2-7; 8 bases line up with TRBD1. Losses at the gene ends were 8 bases for V and 3 bases for J; bases not matched to a gene: 7. Germline V gene lookup returns CDR1 SGHNT and CDR2 YYREEE (reference sequence). This CDR3 contains 13 residues. CDR3: CARRTGLYYEQYF. The CDR3 DNA sequence: TGTGCCAGACGGACAGGGCTTTACTACGAGCAGTACTTC.

This rearrangement joins TRBV7-2 to TRBJ1-2, with 8 bases aligning to TRBD1. Looked up from germline, CDR1 is SGHTA and CDR2 is FQGNSA. J gave up 4 bases and V 5 bases, and 6 bases lay outside the gene matches. The CDR3 sequence is 14 residues long. The CDR3 sequence: CASSPRTGRYGYTF. Written as DNA, the CDR3 is TGTGCCAGCAGCCCAAGGACAGGGCGCTATGGCTACACCTTC.

V usage is TRBV28 and J usage is TRBJ2-3, with D hard to call. Germline CDR1 and CDR2: MDHEN and SYDVKM. This CDR3 has 15 amino acids. Deletions cut 4 bases from V and 2 bases from J, with 13 bases between. The CDR3 region has the DNA TGTGCCAGCAGTTCCTCAGCCCCCCACACAGATACGCAGTATTTT. Its translation: CASSSSAPHTDTQYF. The variable domain in full, completed from reference TRBV28 and TRBJ2-3, reads DVKVTQSSRYLVKRTGEKVFLECVQDMDHENMFWYRQDPGLGLRLIYFSYDVKMKEKGDIPEGYSVSREKKERFSLILESASTNQTSMYLCASSSSAPHTDTQYFGPGTRLTVL.

About this clone itself: This sample includes further DNA sequences coding for the same CDR3. The chain links TRBV7-3 to TRBJ2-2, with unresolved D. CDR3 length: 12 residues. V was cut by 4 bases and J by 5 bases, with 5 bases left in between. The germline CDR1 and CDR2 sequences are SGHTA and FQGTGA. In DNA, the CDR3 is TGTGCCAGCAGCTCCAGGACCGGGGAGCTGTTTTTT. This sequence encodes CASSSRTGELFF.